One and the same sample provided the 13 T cell receptor beta chains below, sequenced in a study of T-cell reconstitution after alpha-beta-depleted transplantation in children. The library targeted TCRbeta and was prepared with unique molecular identifiers. TCRdb re-called the PCR reads with MiXCR, one entry per CDR3 protein. This sample has a few hundred thousand distinct CDR3 sequences; approximately 12% occur once, and the top ten carry around 6.1%. The material was PBMCs from the stem cell graft donor, obtained from the stem cell graft. The receptors were gathered from a human donor who donated a stem cell graft to a child with combined immunodeficiency.

This clonotype was found a few times. The rearrangement joins TRBV7-9 to TRBJ2-5; D is ambiguous. This CDR3 comprises 12 residues. Germline CDR1 is SEHNR and CDR2 is FQNEAQ (reference sequence). V lost 2 bases, J lost 3 bases, and 4 bases lay in between. CDR3 protein: CASSLLEETQYF. In DNA, the CDR3 is TGTGCCAGCAGCTTATTAGAAGAGACCCAGTACTTC.

J is TRBJ1-2 and V is TRBV10-3; 7 bases match TRBD1. The V gene end was trimmed by 8 bases and the J gene end by 9 bases; junction bases not matched to a gene: 12. The CDR3 has 13 residues. Germline V lookup: CDR1 ENHRY, CDR2 SYGVKD. The CDR3 bases are TGTGCCATCCGGCAAAACGACAGGGCGCGCTACACCTTC. It codes for CAIRQNDRARYTF.

This clonotype was detected only a few times. The chain joins TRBV6-5 to TRBJ2-3; 12 positions match TRBD2. After removal of 7 bases from V and 4 bases from J, the junction contained 9 bases not matched to a gene. This CDR3 spans 16 amino acids. Germline CDR1 and CDR2: MNHEY and SVGAGI. The CDR3 region has the DNA TGTGCCAGCAATACTCTAGCGGGAGGGCCCCCAGATACGCAGTATTTT. The encoded protein is CASNTLAGGPPDTQYF.

The rearrangement links TRBV20-1 to TRBJ2-3; 11 bases fit TRBD2. CDR1 DFQATT and CDR2 SNEGSKA come from the germline V gene (reference sequence). J lost 3 bases, V lost 5 bases, and 4 bases had no gene match. The CDR3 is made up of 14 amino acids. CDR3 in amino acids: CSALAGGGTDTQYF. For the CDR3, the DNA is TGCAGTGCTCTAGCGGGAGGTGGGACAGATACGCAGTATTTT.

V gene TRBV21-1 combines with J gene TRBJ2-2. TRBV21-1 is termed a pseudogene. There are 15 residues in the CDR3. The CDR3: CASSKVIRITGELFF. As DNA, the CDR3 is TGTGCCAGCAGCAAAGTTATTAGGATTACCGGGGAGCTGTTTTTT.

This clonotype was detected only a few times. The rearrangement joins TRBV6-5 to TRBJ1-2, with D unresolved. Trimming stripped 5 bases from V and 2 bases from J, with 9 bases between. The CDR3 sequence is 13 residues long. Germline CDR1 and CDR2: MNHEY and SVGAGI. CDR3 region: CASSTPGNYGYTF. Written as DNA, the CDR3 is TGTGCCAGCAGTACTCCGGGAAACTATGGCTACACCTTC.

This clonotype was counted many times. The chain combines TRBV12-3 or TRBV12-4 with TRBJ2-1, with D maybe TRBD1 (6 bases). The CDR3 totals 17 residues. Trimming took off 1 base at V and 1 base at J, with 14 bases between the two ends. The DNA for the CDR3 is TGTGCCAGCAGTTTAGAGAGGGGGATAGCGTCCTACAATGAGCAGTTCTTC. Its protein is CASSLERGIASYNEQFF.

This clonotype has only a few counts. The gene calls are TRBV6-1 and TRBJ2-7, with D possibly matching TRBD1 (5 bases). Per germline, CDR1 MNHNS and CDR2 SASEGT. The CDR3 is 13 residues long. Trimming stripped 7 bases from V and 0 bases from J, with 10 bases between. The CDR3 reads CASKRTSSYEQYF. In DNA form, the CDR3 reads TGTGCCAGCAAACGGACAAGCTCCTACGAGCAGTACTTC.

In this sample, this clonotype turned up a few times. This chain joins TRBV20-1 and TRBJ2-7, with D tentatively TRBD2 (6 bases). Deletions cut 0 bases from V and 1 base from J, with 19 bases between. This CDR3 has 17 residues. CDR1 is DFQATT, CDR2 SNEGSKA, per germline (reference sequence). CDR3 nucleotides: TGCAGTGCTAGAGATTTTGGAGGAGGGCCGGGGTCCTACGAGCAGTACTTC. Its translation: CSARDFGGGPGSYEQYF.

The chain joins TRBV7-9 to TRBJ2-3; no reliable D call. Germline V gives CDR1 SEHNR, CDR2 FQNEAQ (reference sequence). V was clipped by 5 bases and J by 3 bases, with 15 bases between them. The CDR3 has 15 amino acids. The CDR3 loop is CASSPAPASTDTQYF. For the CDR3, the DNA is TGTGCCAGCAGCCCCGCGCCCGCTTCAACAGATACGCAGTATTTT. The full variable domain, with the rest looked up from reference TRBV7-9 and TRBJ2-3, is DTGVSQNPRHKITKRGQNVTFRCDPISEHNRLYWYRQTLGQGPEFLTYFQNEAQLEKSRLLSDRFSAERPKGSFSTLEIQRTEQGDSAMYLCASSPAPASTDTQYFGPGTRLTVL.

This chain uses TRBV14 with TRBJ1-2, with D uncertain. V lost 1 base and J lost 3, with 6 bases in between. This CDR3 is 13 amino acids long. Germline CDR1 and CDR2: SGHDN and FVKESK. The CDR3 region has the DNA TGTGCCAGCAGCCAAGGAGGGTACTATGGCTACACCTTC. Amino acid sequence: CASSQGGYYGYTF.

This sequence joins TRBV20-1 and TRBJ2-3; TRBD2 is a possible D gene (5 bases). This CDR3 has 14 amino acids. CDR1 is DFQATT, CDR2 SNEGSKA, per germline (reference sequence). Trimming took 6 bases from V and 2 from J, leaving 15 bases between them. This CDR3 is CSAASSVDTDTQYF. DNA of the CDR3: TGCAGTGCCGCGAGTAGCGTTGACACAGATACGCAGTATTTT.

The chain couples TRBV7-2 to TRBJ2-4; D is possibly TRBD1 (6 bases). V lost 5 bases, J lost 0 bases, and 14 bases lay in between. Looked up from germline, CDR1 is SGHTA and CDR2 is FQGNSA. The CDR3 contains 16 residues. Written as DNA, the CDR3 is TGTGCCAGCAGCCCTCCAGGGGAACTAGCCAAAAACATTCAGTACTTC. Protein product: CASSPPGELAKNIQYF. The complete variable domain, with remaining parts taken from reference TRBV7-2 and TRBJ2-4, reads GAGVSQSPSNKVTEKGKDVELRCDPISGHTALYWYRQSLGQGLEFLIYFQGNSAPDKSGLPSDRFSAERTGGSVSTLTIQRTQQEDSAVYLCASSPPGELAKNIQYFGAGTRLSVL.